The rows below give T cell receptor beta chains drawn from one sample of a study of shared clonotypes between healthy human individuals. This table comes from immunoSEQ multiplex PCR, and its TCRdb copy is limited to in-frame clones, with some not included. The sample consists of hundreds of thousands of clones, about 92% of them appearing once. The specimen sequenced was naive CD8+ T cells sorted from blood. The receptors come from a man in his thirties or forties in good health. The CDR3 runs from the conserved cysteine through the conserved F or W. Each record gives: clone size, V gene, J gene, D gene, CDR3 protein, CDR3 DNA. The D gene is left open where the match is weak. Not every row has a clone size; where given, it reads once, few, many or a size class.

clone size: -; V gene: TRBV7-2; J gene: TRBJ2-5; D gene: TRBD2; CDR3 protein: CASSLELAEQETQYF; CDR3 DNA: TGTGCCAGCAGCTTAGAGCTAGCGGAGCAAGAGACCCAGTACTTC
clone size: -; V gene: TRBV5-1; J gene: TRBJ2-1; D gene: -; CDR3 protein: CASGGGNEQFF; CDR3 DNA: TGCGCCAGCGGCGGAGGGAATGAGCAGTTCTTC
clone size: once; V gene: TRBV4-1; J gene: TRBJ2-7; D gene: -; CDR3 protein: CASSQAVAYEQYF; CDR3 DNA: TGCGCCAGCAGCCAAGCGGTGGCCTACGAGCAGTACTTC
clone size: -; V gene: TRBV2; J gene: TRBJ1-1; D gene: -; CDR3 protein: CASGRVQGSGDTEAFF; CDR3 DNA: TGTGCCAGCGGACGAGTGCAGGGGTCCGGAGACACTGAAGCTTTCTTT
clone size: -; V gene: TRBV15; J gene: TRBJ1-1; D gene: -; CDR3 protein: CATSRDVGSNTEAFF; CDR3 DNA: TGTGCCACCAGCAGAGACGTCGGCAGCAACACTGAAGCTTTCTTT
clone size: -; V gene: TRBV7-8; J gene: TRBJ2-3; D gene: TRBD2; CDR3 protein: CASRRLAGDTDTQYF; CDR3 DNA: TGTGCCAGCCGGCGGCTAGCGGGAGACACAGATACGCAGTATTTT
clone size: -; V gene: TRBV5-1; J gene: TRBJ1-2; D gene: -; CDR3 protein: CASSSTGLKGFDTF; CDR3 DNA: TGCGCCAGCAGCTCCACAGGGCTTAAAGGTTTCGACACCTTC
clone size: once; V gene: TRBV29-1; J gene: TRBJ2-7; D gene: TRBD2; CDR3 protein: CSAALAVESYEQYF; CDR3 DNA: TGCAGCGCCGCTCTAGCGGTTGAATCCTACGAGCAGTACTTC
clone size: -; V gene: TRBV14; J gene: TRBJ2-7; D gene: -; CDR3 protein: CASSQEVKHLNEQYF; CDR3 DNA: TGTGCCAGCAGCCAAGAGGTGAAACATCTAAACGAGCAGTACTTC
clone size: -; V gene: TRBV4-1; J gene: TRBJ2-1; D gene: TRBD2; CDR3 protein: CASSQGTSGRGHEQFF; CDR3 DNA: TGCGCCAGCAGCCAAGGAACTAGCGGGCGCGGTCATGAGCAGTTCTTC
clone size: -; V gene: TRBV15; J gene: TRBJ2-7; D gene: -; CDR3 protein: CATSIDSYTEQYF; CDR3 DNA: TGTGCCACCAGCATCGACTCTTACACCGAGCAGTACTTC
clone size: -; V gene: TRBV27; J gene: TRBJ2-7; D gene: -; CDR3 protein: CASSPLDWSYEQYF; CDR3 DNA: TGTGCCAGCAGTCCACTGGACTGGTCCTACGAGCAGTACTTC